A selection of T cell receptor beta chains follows, all from one sample in a study of blood T cell repertoires in COVID-19. Sequencing used immunoSEQ multiplex PCR; TCRdb keeps in-frame clones, though not all of them. The sample has approximately 28,000 clones, approximately 80% seen once. Material for sequencing was peripheral blood. All receptors derive from a man at least 80 years old with active or convalescent COVID-19. CDR3s include the opening cysteine and the closing phenylalanine or tryptophan. The order of the fields is D gene, J gene, clone size, V gene, CDR3 DNA, CDR3 protein. A D gene is named only where the DNA matches it firmly. Clone size is not always given. Where it is, it says once, few, many or a class for expanded clones.

-,TRBJ1-1,-,TRBV7-2,TGTGCCAGCAGCTTATCCCCAGCGAGCACTGAAGCTTTCTTT,CASSLSPASTEAFF
-,TRBJ1-5,-,TRBV9,TGTGCCAGCAGCGTATTGGTGGGGGGGGGCAATCAGCCCCAGCATTTT,CASSVLVGGGNQPQHF
TRBD2,TRBJ2-5,once,TRBV7-9,TGTGCCAGCAGTCCCGGGACTAGCGGGAGGCCACCCCAGTACTTC,CASSPGTSGRPPQYF
TRBD2,TRBJ2-7,-,TRBV6-6,TGTGCCAGCAGACCAGAGAGACTAGCGGCGGGCCAGTACTTC,CASRPERLAAGQYF
TRBD2,TRBJ2-7,-,TRBV28,TGTGCCAGCAGTCCGGAGACTAGCGGGGACTCCTACGAGCAGTACTTC,CASSPETSGDSYEQYF
-,TRBJ1-5,-,TRBV7-2,TGTGCCAGCAGCCCAAATAATCAGCCCCAGCATTTT,CASSPNNQPQHF
TRBD2,TRBJ2-7,few,TRBV7-3,TGTGCCAGCAGTGCTAGCGGGGGGCCCTCCTACGAGCAGTACTTC,CASSASGGPSYEQYF
-,TRBJ1-5,-,TRBV6-2/TRBV6-3,TGTGCCAGCAGTTACTTGACAGATAGCAATCAGCCCCAGCATTTT,CASSYLTDSNQPQHF
-,TRBJ1-5,-,TRBV15,TGTGCCACCAGCAGAGATCGGCGACGGGGGGACAATCAGCCCCAGCATTTT,CATSRDRRRGDNQPQHF
-,TRBJ1-1,few,TRBV28,TGTGCCAGCACCCTAGGGACTCGATGGAACACTGAAGCTTTCTTT,CASTLGTRWNTEAFF
-,TRBJ1-1,few,TRBV2,TGTGCCAACAAGCGGGGGAGAGAGGACACTGAAGCTTTCTTT,CANKRGREDTEAFF
-,TRBJ1-1,-,TRBV5-1,TGCGCCAGCAGCCAGAACACAGGGACTGAAGCTTTCTTT,CASSQNTGTEAFF
-,TRBJ1-3,-,TRBV5-1,TGCGCCAGCAGCTTGGTTGCGGGGTCTGGAAACACCATATATTTT,CASSLVAGSGNTIYF
TRBD1,TRBJ2-5,-,TRBV7-8,TGTGCCAGCAGCAGCGGACAGGGGTGGCAAGAGACCCAGTACTTC,CASSSGQGWQETQYF
-,TRBJ1-3,few,TRBV7-2,TGTGCCAGCAGCCCCCGGACAGCCTCAACGGTGGAATTT,CASSPRTASTVEF
-,TRBJ1-1,-,TRBV27,TGTGCCAGCAGAGACATCTCCAAAGGGGGAACTGAAGCTTTCTTT,CASRDISKGGTEAFF
TRBD1,TRBJ1-1,-,TRBV4-2,TGTGCCAGCAGCCAGGCCGGGACAGCCCCTGAAGCTTTCTTT,CASSQAGTAPEAFF
TRBD2,TRBJ2-1,-,TRBV6-2/TRBV6-3,TGTGCCAGCAGCCGACTAGCGGGAGGGGTGGAAAATGAGCAGTTCTTC,CASSRLAGGVENEQFF
-,TRBJ2-3,-,TRBV7-2,TGTGCCAGCAGCATGACAGGCGATACGCAGTATTTT,CASSMTGDTQYF
-,TRBJ1-6,-,TRBV28,TGTGCCAGCATCCTTCATCCGACAGATAATAATTCACCCCTCCACTTT,CASILHPTDNNSPLHF